This T cell receptor beta chain comes out of a study of identifying expanded T cells in peripheral blood. The CDR3 loop spans 12 amino acids. V lost 8 bases to trimming and J lost 8 bases; unmatched junction nucleotides: 11. Per germline, CDR1 SQVTM and CDR2 ANQGSEA. Method: immunoSEQ multiplex PCR; TCRdb's copy keeps in-frame clones and lacks some. The sample lists 75,000 to 100,000 clones, around nine tenths occurring once. Sequencing was carried out using blood. The chain has TRBV29-1 and TRBJ1-2; 7 bases match TRBD1. This sequence originates from a person aged 18 to 70 in good health. CDR3 protein: CSQRTGEGGYTF. The DNA for the CDR3 is TGCAGCCAACGGACAGGTGAAGGGGGCTACACCTTC.